These 9 T cell receptor beta chains came from one sample sequenced in a study of shared clonotypes between healthy human individuals. The naive CD8 subset, CD45RO-negative cells positively selected for CCR7, excluded terminally differentiated effector memory CD45RA+ cells. Data came from immunoSEQ multiplex PCR; TCRdb stores just in-frame clones and leaves some out. This table has about 2.2 million clones, about 94% appearing once. Sample: naive CD8+ T cells from PBMCs. Receptors originate from a man aged 18 to 30 in good health. Some clones in this sample may be carry-over from other donors' samples.

This sequence joins TRBV6-1 and TRBJ2-5; 10 positions agree with TRBD1. The ends lost 6 bases at V and 3 bases at J; junction bases unmatched: 7. CDR3 length equals 15 residues. Germline V gene data show CDR1 as MNHNS and CDR2 as SASEGT. The CDR3 reads CASSKVGTGEETQYF. DNA for the CDR3: TGTGCCAGCAGCAAAGTAGGGACAGGGGAAGAGACCCAGTACTTC.

This chain connects TRBV13 to TRBJ2-1; 7 bases fit TRBD1. After removal of 5 bases from V and 13 bases from J, the junction contained 5 bases not matched to a gene. The CDR3 is 11 residues long. Germline CDR1 PRHDT, CDR2 FYEKMQ (reference sequence). The DNA of the CDR3 is TGTGCCAGCAGCCCAGGACAGGTCCAGTTCTTC. Translating gives CASSPGQVQFF.

The chain recombines TRBV9 with TRBJ2-5, with D unclear. With 0 bases removed from V and 5 bases from J, the gap between germline ends came to 17 bases. The CDR3 is made up of 16 amino acids. CDR1 and CDR2 from the germline V gene are SGDLS and YYNGEE. The CDR3 DNA reads TGTGCCAGCAGCGTAGGTGCGGCACTCCCAAGGGAGACCCAGTACTTC. Residues: CASSVGAALPRETQYF.

The rearrangement links TRBV29-1 to TRBJ1-1, with 8 bases identical to TRBD1. V gave up 7 bases and J gave up 3 bases; unmatched junction bases: 10. Germline CDR1 and CDR2: SQVTM and ANQGSEA. This CDR3 contains 14 residues. The CDR3 sequence: CSALDRGSHTEAFF. In nucleotides, the CDR3 is TGCAGCGCCTTAGACAGGGGATCGCACACTGAAGCTTTCTTT.

The J gene is TRBJ2-7, the V gene TRBV10-1, with D perhaps TRBD2 (7 bases). Germline V CDR1 and CDR2: WNHNN, SYGVQD (reference sequence). Trimming pared 6 bases from V and 5 bases from J, leaving 14 bases between. CDR3 length equals 13 residues. CDR3 coding DNA: TGCGCCAGCAGCCGAGGGGGGGTCCACGAGCAGTACTTC. It is translated as CASSRGGVHEQYF.

The chain couples TRBV6-1 to TRBJ1-6, with D perhaps TRBD1 (6 bases). Germline V gene data show CDR1 as MNHNS and CDR2 as SASEGT. With 3 bases removed from V and 6 bases from J, the gap between germline ends came to 9 bases. This CDR3 contains 14 residues. The CDR3 loop reads CASSERGLNSPLHF. CDR3 bases: TGTGCCAGCAGTGAGCGGGGGCTTAATTCACCCCTCCACTTT.

Turning to this clone: Different DNA sequences within this sample yield the same CDR3. The chain combines TRBV9 with TRBJ2-7; 8 bases agree with TRBD1. Trimming at V came to 4 bases and at J to 2 bases, leaving 5 bases not matched to a gene. CDR3 length: 14 residues. Germline loops: CDR1 SGDLS, CDR2 YYNGEE. CDR3 nucleotides: TGTGCCAGCAGCCCGGGGACAGGAGCCTACGAGCAGTACTTC. Translated: CASSPGTGAYEQYF. The whole variable domain, filled in from reference TRBV9 and TRBJ2-7, reads DSGVTQTPKHLITATGQRVTLRCSPRSGDLSVYWYQQSLDQGLQFLIQYYNGEERAKGNILERFSAQQFPDLHSELNLSSLELGDSALYFCASSPGTGAYEQYFGPGTRLTVT.

Note on this clone: This sample also contains other DNA sequences that code for the same CDR3. The chain recombines TRBV6-5 with TRBJ1-1; D remains ambiguous. V dropped 6 bases and J dropped 4 bases, with 12 bases sitting between them. CDR3 length: 13 residues. Per germline, CDR1 MNHEY and CDR2 SVGAGI. The CDR3 sequence is CASRLGRGTEAFF. In DNA, the CDR3 is TGTGCCAGCAGACTCGGTCGGGGCACTGAAGCTTTCTTT.

This rearrangement joins TRBV27 to TRBJ1-1; D may be TRBD1 (5 bases). With 3 bases removed from V and 4 bases from J, the gap between germline ends came to 18 bases. The CDR3 spans 16 residues. Germline V gives CDR1 MNHEY, CDR2 SMNVEV (reference sequence). CDR3 sequence: CASSLWQGGVSTEAFF. Written as DNA, the CDR3 is TGTGCCAGCAGTTTGTGGCAGGGAGGTGTGAGCACTGAAGCTTTCTTT.